Shown below are 31 T cell receptor beta chains from a single sample sequenced in a study of cytomegalovirus exposure and HLA in healthy donors. The PCR ran on 60 Vbeta and 13 Jbeta primers. Repertoires were generated with immunoSEQ multiplex PCR, while TCRdb's copy carries only in-frame clones and drops some. The sample lists over 200,000 clones; about 80% were seen once. Sequenced input: PBMCs. Every receptor here comes from a woman aged 40 to 50 in good health and CMV-seronegative.

In nucleotides, the CDR3 is TGCGCCAGCAGCGGCCTAGCGGGGGGGTTCAACGAGCAGTACTTC. This sequence encodes CASSGLAGGFNEQYF. The V gene is TRBV5-1, the J gene TRBJ2-7; TRBD2 matches 12 bases. Germline CDR1 SGHRS, CDR2 YFSETQ. This CDR3 has 15 amino acids. V gave up 4 bases and J gave up 5 bases; unmatched junction bases: 7. Variable domain in full (rest from reference TRBV5-1 and TRBJ2-7): KAGVTQTPRYLIKTRGQQVTLSCSPISGHRSVSWYQQTPGQGLQFLFEYFSETQRNKGNFPGRFSGRQFSNSRSEMNVSTLELGDSALYLCASSGLAGGFNEQYFGPGTRLTVT.

V is TRBV11-2 and J is TRBJ1-4, with D maybe TRBD1 (5 bases). Germline V CDR1 and CDR2: SGHAT, FQNNGV. The V and J ends lost 5 bases and 1 base respectively, with 14 bases between them. The CDR3 has 16 residues. As DNA, the CDR3 is TGTGCCAGCAGCACGAGTTGGGGGGGAACTAATGAAAAACTGTTTTTT. Amino acids: CASSTSWGGTNEKLFF.

The genes are TRBV28 and TRBJ1-2; 7 nucleotides match TRBD1. J gave up 7 bases and V 3 bases, and 11 bases lay outside the gene matches. Germline V gene lookup returns CDR1 MDHEN and CDR2 SYDVKM. The CDR3 is 15 residues long. CDR3 protein: CASSFSGGPGVGYTF. In nucleotides, the CDR3 is TGTGCCAGCAGTTTCTCAGGGGGACCTGGGGTTGGCTACACCTTC.

This chain connects TRBV4-3 to TRBJ1-2; possibly TRBD1 for D (6 bases). CDR1 is LGHNA and CDR2 is YSLEER in the germline V gene. CDR3 length: 16 residues. V was shortened by 0 bases and J by 4 bases, with 15 bases between the two germline ends. In DNA, the CDR3 is TGCGCCAGCAGCCAAGATAGGGGAAGAGGGGGCTATGGCTACACCTTC. It encodes CASSQDRGRGGYGYTF.

The CDR3 bases are TGTGCCAGCAGCCAGGGGGGACCCTACAATGAGCAGTTCTTC. It codes for CASSQGGPYNEQFF. This chain connects TRBV11-3 to TRBJ2-1; D might be TRBD1 (7 bases). Trimming removed 5 bases from V and 2 bases from J, with 10 bases in between. Per the germline V gene, CDR1 is SGHNT and CDR2 is YENEEA. The length of the CDR3 is 14 residues. Full variable domain (rest looked up from reference TRBV11-3 and TRBJ2-1): EAGVVQSPRYKIIEKKQPVAFWCNPISGHNTLYWYLQNLGQGPELLIRYENEEAVDDSQLPKDRFSAERLKGVDSTLKIQPAELGDSAVYLCASSQGGPYNEQFFGPGTRLTVL.

The chain links TRBV28 to TRBJ2-7, with a possible D match to TRBD2 (7 bases). The V gene's germline CDR1 is MDHEN and CDR2 SYDVKM. The V and J ends lost 4 bases and 3 bases respectively, with 22 bases between them. There are 17 residues in the CDR3. The CDR3 is CASSSIGEGGGSYEQYF. The CDR3 nucleotides read TGTGCCAGCAGTTCTATAGGGGAGGGAGGGGGAAGCTACGAGCAGTACTTC.

The V call is TRBV19, the J call TRBJ2-3; D is perhaps TRBD2 (7 bases). With 5 bases removed from V and 6 bases from J, the gap between germline ends came to 21 bases. From germline, CDR1 is LNHDA and CDR2 SQIVND (reference sequence). This CDR3 is 16 amino acids long. Written as DNA, the CDR3 is TGTGCCAGTAGTCTCCAAGGGGGGGGAAAAGGGGATACGCAGTATTTT. The encoded protein is CASSLQGGGKGDTQYF.

The chain uses TRBV6-1 and TRBJ2-5; TRBD2 agrees at 8 bases. From germline, CDR1 is MNHNS and CDR2 SASEGT. J was trimmed by 3 bases and V by 4 bases; bases with no gene match: 10. The CDR3 loop spans 16 amino acids. CDR3 sequence reads: CASSVLFSGGKETQYF. The CDR3 bases are TGTGCCAGCAGTGTCCTGTTCTCGGGGGGGAAAGAGACCCAGTACTTC.

The rearrangement joins TRBV7-3 to TRBJ2-3; TRBD2 matches at 10 bases. V lost 0 bases to trimming and J lost 2 bases; unmatched junction nucleotides: 5. The CDR3 has 17 amino acids. The germline CDR1 and CDR2 sequences are SGHTA and FQGTGA. The CDR3 region is CASSLTAAGGLTDTQYF. The DNA for the CDR3 is TGTGCCAGCAGCTTAACAGCAGCGGGGGGGCTCACAGATACGCAGTATTTT.

V gene TRBV15 combines with J gene TRBJ1-6, with D hard to call. Per the germline V gene, CDR1 is LNHNV and CDR2 is YYDKDF (reference sequence). CDR3 size: 19 residues. The germline V and J ends were trimmed by 0 bases and 7 bases, with 22 bases remaining between them. As DNA, the CDR3 is TGTGCCACCAGCAGAGATCTTTTAGGACGGGGATCTGGAAATTCACCCCTCCACTTT. Translating it yields CATSRDLLGRGSGNSPLHF.

The chain has TRBV6-5 and TRBJ2-7; weak D call: TRBD2 (5 bases). CDR3 length: 13 residues. V gave up 0 bases and J gave up 5 bases, with 8 bases separating them. CDR1 is MNHEY and CDR2 is SVGAGI in the germline V gene. DNA of the CDR3: TGTGCCAGCAGTTACTCGGAGGCCCACGAGCAGTACTTC. This gives the protein CASSYSEAHEQYF.

The chain carries TRBV30 and TRBJ1-6; 8 bases match TRBD1. Germline CDR1 and CDR2: GTSNPN and SVGIG (reference sequence). The V and J ends lost 3 bases and 7 bases, in that order; junction bases with no gene match: 2. The CDR3 contains 13 residues. CDR3 amino acids: CAWRGQENSPLHF. As DNA, the CDR3 is TGTGCCTGGAGGGGACAGGAGAATTCACCCCTCCACTTT.

The V and J genes are TRBV2 and TRBJ2-7, with D tentatively TRBD2 (6 bases). V was cut by 4 bases and J by 0 bases, with 19 bases left in between. CDR1 and CDR2 (germline): SNHLY, FYNNEI. The CDR3 runs to 17 residues. The CDR3 region is CASSGLLLRGASYEQYF. DNA of the CDR3: TGTGCCAGCAGTGGTCTCTTGTTGCGGGGAGCCTCCTACGAGCAGTACTTC.

The chain is built from TRBV27 and TRBJ2-2; 11 positions match TRBD2. CDR1 is MNHEY, CDR2 SMNVEV, per germline (reference sequence). The V segment lost 3 bases and the J segment 0 bases; nucleotides outside the gene matches: 3. The CDR3 is 17 amino acids. CDR3 loop: CASSFIAGGPNTGELFF. CDR3 coding DNA: TGTGCCAGCAGTTTTATAGCGGGGGGGCCGAACACCGGGGAGCTGTTTTTT.

This chain joins TRBV6-1 and TRBJ1-1, with 7 positions matching TRBD1. The CDR3 length is 16 residues. The germline gives CDR1 MNHNS, CDR2 SASEGT. Unmatched junction bases numbered 10, after V lost 5 bases and J lost 1 base. CDR3 loop: CASSKVLGQPNTEAFF. CDR3 nucleotide sequence: TGTGCCAGCAGTAAAGTACTGGGACAGCCGAACACTGAAGCTTTCTTT.

This clone was counted a few times. V usage is TRBV6-5 and J usage is TRBJ2-1; 8 bases line up with TRBD2. Trimming at V came to 7 bases and at J to 4 bases, leaving 6 bases not matched to a gene. The CDR3 totals 14 residues. Germline lookup yields CDR1 MNHEY and CDR2 SVGAGI. The CDR3 spells CASKTSDTYNEQFF. CDR3 nucleotide sequence: TGTGCCAGCAAGACTAGCGATACTTACAATGAGCAGTTCTTC.

The V gene is TRBV30, the J gene TRBJ2-7; the D gene is possibly TRBD2 (5 bases). Germline-derived CDR1 and CDR2 are GTSNPN and SVGIG (reference sequence). Trimming removed 0 bases at V and 0 bases at J, with 12 bases between. This CDR3 spans 15 amino acids. Here the CDR3 reads CAWSVGGLSSYEQYF. The CDR3 bases are TGTGCCTGGAGTGTGGGCGGGTTGAGCTCCTACGAGCAGTACTTC.

V is TRBV19 and J is TRBJ1-1, with a weak D call TRBD1 (5 bases). Germline CDR1 LNHDA, CDR2 SQIVND (reference sequence). The germline V and J ends were trimmed by 4 bases and 0 bases, with 12 bases remaining between them. There are 15 residues in the CDR3. CDR3 loop: CASSKGGGVNTEAFF. CDR3 nucleotides: TGTGCCAGTAGTAAGGGTGGGGGGGTGAACACTGAAGCTTTCTTT.

The V and J genes are TRBV19 and TRBJ1-1; possibly TRBD1 for D (6 bases). Germline CDR1 LNHDA, CDR2 SQIVND (reference sequence). The ends were cut back, 3 bases at V and 4 bases at J, with 15 bases in the middle. This CDR3 comprises 15 residues. CDR3 loop: CASSMVGGRSTEAFF. The DNA for the CDR3 is TGTGCCAGTAGTATGGTCGGGGGGCGTAGCACTGAAGCTTTCTTT.

The table lists this clone with a few counts. The chain is built from TRBV7-8 and TRBJ2-5; D is undetermined. Germline V gives CDR1 SGHVS, CDR2 FQNEAQ. CDR3 length equals 12 residues. The ends were cut back, 2 bases at V and 5 bases at J, with 6 bases in the middle. CDR3 nucleotides: TGTGCCAGCAGCTTAAATTCGGAGACCCAGTACTTC. It encodes CASSLNSETQYF. The entire variable domain, with the rest obtained from reference TRBV7-8 and TRBJ2-5, is as follows: GAGVSQSPRYKVAKRGQDVALRCDPISGHVSLFWYQQALGQGPEFLTYFQNEAQLDKSGLPSDRFFAERPEGSVSTLKIQRTQQEDSAVYLCASSLNSETQYFGPGTRLLVL.

The CDR3 sequence is CASSPSTGGYGYTF. Here the CDR3 DNA reads TGTGCCAGCAGCCCTTCCACGGGGGGGTATGGCTACACCTTC. The rearrangement uses TRBV11-2 and TRBJ1-2, with D possibly TRBD1 on 5 matching bases. In germline, CDR1 is SGHAT, CDR2 FQNNGV. This CDR3 comprises 14 residues. The germline V and J ends were trimmed by 5 bases and 5 bases, with 15 bases remaining between them.

V gene TRBV18 combines with J gene TRBJ1-4; D may be TRBD1 (6 bases). Trimming left V 2 bases short and J 4 bases short, with 11 bases between. CDR1 and CDR2 from the germline V gene are KGHSH and LQKENI. The CDR3 covers 15 residues. CDR3 sequence reads: CASSPRGGSNEKLFF. The CDR3, as DNA: TGTGCCAGCTCACCAAGGGGGGGCAGTAATGAAAAACTGTTTTTT.

The J gene is TRBJ1-6, the V gene TRBV5-1; possible D gene TRBD1, 5 bases. Germline V CDR1 and CDR2: SGHRS, YFSETQ. This CDR3 has 15 amino acids. Trimming removed 1 base at V and 7 bases at J, with 12 bases between. The CDR3: CASSLTGGANSPLHF. The CDR3 region has the DNA TGCGCCAGCAGCTTGACAGGAGGGGCAAATTCACCCCTCCACTTT.

The V call is TRBV7-9, the J call TRBJ2-1, with 7 bases identical to TRBD2. V shed 4 bases, J shed 9 bases, and the junction held 3 bases outside the gene matches. The germline gives CDR1 SEHNR, CDR2 FQNEAQ (reference sequence). The CDR3 loop spans 12 amino acids. In DNA, the CDR3 is TGTGCCAGCAGCTCCGGGGGGAGTGAGCAGTTCTTC. The encoded protein is CASSSGGSEQFF.

V usage is TRBV30 and J usage is TRBJ1-1; TRBD1 might be the D (5 bases). Germline assignment: CDR1 GTSNPN and CDR2 SVGIG (reference sequence). V lost 2 bases to trimming and J lost 8 bases, with 18 bases between them. The CDR3 length is 14 residues. The CDR3 coding sequence is TGTGCCTGGAGTCCCGGGGCGGGGTTGATCGAAGCTTTCTTT. It yields the protein CAWSPGAGLIEAFF.

The chain recombines TRBV4-3 with TRBJ2-1; D call uncertain. Germline CDR1 is LGHNA and CDR2 is YSLEER. CDR3 length equals 15 residues. The V end was cut by 0 bases, the J end by 3 bases, with 9 bases between. The CDR3 DNA reads TGCGCCAGCAGCCAAGATCGCGGAGACTACAATGAGCAGTTCTTC. Translating it yields CASSQDRGDYNEQFF.

The V gene is TRBV28, the J gene TRBJ1-2; TRBD1 agrees at 8 bases. V was pared by 7 bases and J by 8 bases, with 3 bases of the junction left unmatched. The CDR3 sequence is 11 residues long. Germline CDR1 MDHEN, CDR2 SYDVKM. CDR3 sequence reads: CASTGQAGYTF. The CDR3, as DNA: TGTGCCAGCACGGGACAGGCCGGCTACACCTTC.

This clone was counted a single time. This chain connects TRBV5-1 to TRBJ1-1, with TRBD1 identical over 12 bases. The CDR3 has 15 residues. CDR1 is SGHRS, CDR2 YFSETQ, per germline. Germline trimming cut 4 bases from V and 1 base from J; bases unmatched to any gene: 2. The CDR3 here is CASSRDRGPNTEAFF. DNA of the CDR3: TGCGCCAGCAGCCGGGACAGGGGGCCGAACACTGAAGCTTTCTTT.

The J gene is TRBJ1-4, the V gene TRBV27; possibly TRBD1 for D (6 bases). CDR1 is MNHEY and CDR2 is SMNVEV in the germline V gene (reference sequence). The length of the CDR3 is 14 residues. V lost 5 bases, J lost 8 bases, and 15 bases lay in between. The CDR3 sequence is CASSGTGRGEKLFF. CDR3 coding DNA: TGTGCCAGCAGTGGGACGGGAAGGGGGGAAAAACTGTTTTTT.

V is TRBV29-1 and J is TRBJ1-2; D is uncertain. The CDR3 extends over 12 amino acids. Germline CDR1 reads SQVTM; CDR2 reads ANQGSEA. Between the trimmed V and J ends, which lost 5 bases and 1 base, there was a span of 8 bases. In DNA form, the CDR3 reads TGCAGCGTTCGGTCGAATAACTATGGCTACACCTTC. It is translated as CSVRSNNYGYTF.

The J gene is TRBJ2-1, the V gene TRBV6-6; 8 bases line up with TRBD2. Trimming cost V 6 bases and J 7 bases; bases outside gene matches: 11. CDR1 MNHNY and CDR2 SVGAGI come from the germline V gene (reference sequence). There are 15 residues in the CDR3. As DNA, the CDR3 is TGTGCCAGCAGCTTTAGCGGGGATGGTTGGAATGAGCAGTTCTTC. Translation gives CASSFSGDGWNEQFF.